One sample yielded the 26 T cell receptor beta chains listed below, sequenced in a study of patients and donors after allogeneic stem cell transplantation. TCRdb re-analysed the RT-PCR reads in MiXCR, keeping a single row per CDR3 protein. The profile shows about 230,000 distinct CDR3 sequences, over 12% of them singletons. The specimen was blood, either unsorted or a sorted T cell fraction (not recorded which). These receptors came from a human donor who was either an allogeneic HSCT recipient or a stem cell or donor lymphocyte infusion donor (not recorded which). It is not recorded whose cells these are; they may come from a transplant donor.

This clonotype was detected only a few times. The CDR3 bases are TGTGCCAGCAGCTTAGATCGGGACAGTCGTACTGAAGCTTTCTTT. Translated: CASSLDRDSRTEAFF. This chain joins TRBV7-2 and TRBJ1-1; TRBD1 aligns across 7 bases. Trimming removed 1 base from V and 5 bases from J; junction bases left unmatched: 7. CDR1 and CDR2 from the germline V gene are SGHTA and FQGNSA. This CDR3 is built from 15 residues. Filled out from reference TRBV7-2 and TRBJ1-1, the complete variable domain reads GAGVSQSPSNKVTEKGKDVELRCDPISGHTALYWYRQSLGQGLEFLIYFQGNSAPDKSGLPSDRFSAERTGGSVSTLTIQRTQQEDSAVYLCASSLDRDSRTEAFFGQGTRLTVV.

The chain links TRBV27 to TRBJ1-2; TRBD1 agrees at 9 bases. The V gene end was trimmed by 8 bases and the J gene end by 5 bases; junction bases not matched to a gene: 12. Germline CDR1 reads MNHEY; CDR2 reads SMNVEV (reference sequence). CDR3 size: 15 residues. The CDR3 DNA reads as TGTGCCAGCGGGGGGACAGGGCGGGCCTCTTATGGCTACACCTTC. Translating gives CASGGTGRASYGYTF.

The CDR3, as DNA: TGCGCCAGCAGCCAAGGGACCGGGACAGAAGAGACCCAGTACTTC. Translated, it gives CASSQGTGTEETQYF. J is TRBJ2-5 and V is TRBV4-1, with 7 bases lining up with TRBD1. Germline V gene data show CDR1 as MGHRA and CDR2 as YSYEKL. The CDR3 has 15 residues. V was clipped by 1 base and J by 3 bases; unmatched bases: 5.

This clonotype was observed at least ten times. The chain combines TRBV12-3 or TRBV12-4 with TRBJ1-5; D may be TRBD1 (6 bases). With 8 bases removed from V and 2 bases from J, the gap between germline ends came to 16 bases. This CDR3 is 15 amino acids long. CDR3: CASRRTNRGNQPQHF. CDR3 sequence (DNA): TGTGCCAGCCGTCGTACAAACAGGGGCAATCAGCCCCAGCATTTT.

About this clonotype: An end of the junction does not agree with germline; a read error may underlie this. The chain employs TRBV7-2 and TRBJ2-1; perhaps TRBD1 as D (6 bases). The CDR3 runs to 11 residues. CDR1 and CDR2 (germline): SGHTA, FQGNSA. The CDR3 reads CASSSRTDSLF. The CDR3 nucleotides are TGTGCCAGCAGCTCCCGAACGGACAGCCTCTTC.

The J gene is TRBJ1-2, the V gene TRBV27; 9 bases fit TRBD1. Germline CDR1 is MNHEY and CDR2 is SMNVEV (reference sequence). The length of the CDR3 is 15 residues. The V gene end was trimmed by 6 bases and the J gene end by 5 bases; junction bases not matched to a gene: 10. CDR3 bases: TGTGCCAGCAGCCTCCTGGGACAGGGTGGATATGGCTACACCTTC. Protein: CASSLLGQGGYGYTF.

This clonotype was picked up a small number of times. The chain uses TRBV10-3 and TRBJ2-5; D is undetermined. Germline CDR1 reads ENHRY; CDR2 reads SYGVKD. This CDR3 region has 13 residues. The V and J ends lost 5 bases and 2 bases respectively, with 9 bases between them. Here the CDR3 reads CAISYRPQETQYF. CDR3 bases: TGTGCCATCAGTTATCGTCCTCAAGAGACCCAGTACTTC.

This clonotype was picked up a small number of times. The chain joins TRBV6-1 to TRBJ2-1; the D gene is possibly TRBD2 (6 bases). This CDR3 region has 13 residues. The germline CDR1 and CDR2 sequences are MNHNS and SASEGT. The V end was cut by 6 bases, the J end by 9 bases, with 15 bases between. The CDR3 nucleotides are TGTGCCAGCAGAAAAATAGCGGTCGGTGAGCAGTTCTTC. Translating gives CASRKIAVGEQFF.

In its sample, this clonotype was seen a few times. The chain recombines TRBV2 with TRBJ1-2, with 9 nucleotides matching TRBD1. Germline V lookup: CDR1 SNHLY, CDR2 FYNNEI. The CDR3 sequence is 14 residues long. V shed 0 bases, J shed 8 bases, and the junction held 4 bases outside the gene matches. CDR3 DNA sequence: TGTGCCAGCAGTGAAGCGGGGACAGGGAGCGGCTACACCTTC. Amino acid sequence: CASSEAGTGSGYTF.

This clonotype was seen at least ten times. The genes are TRBV7-9 and TRBJ2-1; 8 nucleotides align to TRBD1. The CDR3 covers 16 residues. Trimming removed 5 bases from V and 4 bases from J; junction bases left unmatched: 10. Germline V gene lookup returns CDR1 SEHNR and CDR2 FQNEAQ (reference sequence). The CDR3 nucleotides are TGTGCCAGCAGCCCCAGGACAGGGCGCAGTTACAATGAGCAGTTCTTC. Protein: CASSPRTGRSYNEQFF.

The chain joins TRBV29-1 to TRBJ1-2, with 9 bases that match TRBD1. The ends lost 3 bases at V and 7 bases at J; junction bases unmatched: 12. The CDR3 runs 15 residues. CDR1 and CDR2 (germline): SQVTM, ANQGSEA. This chain's CDR3 is CSVEFGDRVGFGYTF. The DNA of the CDR3 is TGCAGCGTTGAGTTCGGGGACAGGGTGGGGTTTGGCTACACCTTC.

The chain is built from TRBV6-1 and TRBJ1-5; D is perhaps TRBD1 (6 bases). The CDR3 is 16 residues long. Germline loops: CDR1 MNHNS, CDR2 SASEGT. The germline V and J ends were trimmed by 1 base and 2 bases, with 12 bases remaining between them. The CDR3 DNA sequence: TGTGCCAGCAGTGAAGGGGGGCCTGGGGGCAATCAGCCCCAGCATTTT. Amino acid sequence: CASSEGGPGGNQPQHF.

The chain has TRBV20-1 and TRBJ1-2; a possible D gene is TRBD1 (5 bases). The CDR3 extends over 14 amino acids. The germline V and J ends were trimmed by 0 bases and 8 bases, with 16 bases remaining between them. CDR1 DFQATT and CDR2 SNEGSKA come from the germline V gene (reference sequence). The CDR3 loop reads CSARDGRSWGGYTF. CDR3 nucleotide sequence: TGCAGTGCTAGAGACGGCCGTTCCTGGGGCGGCTACACCTTC.

This clonotype was recorded at least ten times. The chain uses TRBV7-2 and TRBJ1-1; a possible D gene is TRBD1 (6 bases). The V and J ends lost 5 bases and 2 bases respectively, with 15 bases between them. The CDR3 is made up of 15 amino acids. Looked up from germline, CDR1 is SGHTA and CDR2 is FQGNSA. The CDR3 nucleotides read TGTGCCAGCAGCCCCCCGACAGGCGGAAACACTGAAGCTTTCTTT. This gives the protein CASSPPTGGNTEAFF. Full variable domain (missing parts from reference TRBV7-2 and TRBJ1-1): GAGVSQSPSNKVTEKGKDVELRCDPISGHTALYWYRQSLGQGLEFLIYFQGNSAPDKSGLPSDRFSAERTGGSVSTLTIQRTQQEDSAVYLCASSPPTGGNTEAFFGQGTRLTVV.

This clonotype was found once. The chain has TRBV6-4 and TRBJ1-2; TRBD1 aligns across 8 bases. CDR3 size: 14 residues. Germline trimming cut 3 bases from V and 7 bases from J; bases unmatched to any gene: 7. The germline gives CDR1 MRHNA, CDR2 SNTAGT. The CDR3 region has the DNA TGTGCCAGCAGTGAACGGACAGGGTCCTTTGGCTACACCTTC. Protein product: CASSERTGSFGYTF.

This clonotype has more than one count but fewer than ten. This rearrangement joins TRBV9 to TRBJ1-5; 7 bases match TRBD1. The CDR3 covers 15 residues. J was trimmed by 3 bases and V by 2 bases; bases with no gene match: 5. Looked up from germline, CDR1 is SGDLS and CDR2 is YYNGEE. Here the CDR3 DNA reads TGTGCCAGCAGCGTGGGGGACAGAGACAATCAGCCCCAGCATTTT. Encoded protein: CASSVGDRDNQPQHF.

This clonotype was seen a handful of times. The V call is TRBV19, the J call TRBJ1-3, with D tentatively TRBD1 (5 bases). Germline lookup yields CDR1 LNHDA and CDR2 SQIVND (reference sequence). The CDR3 runs to 14 residues. Trimming took 6 bases from V and 4 from J, leaving 13 bases between them. This CDR3 is CASSLRGTGNTIYF. DNA of the CDR3: TGTGCCAGTAGCCTTCGTGGGACCGGAAACACCATATATTTT.

This clonotype has a count of ten or more. The chain employs TRBV28 and TRBJ2-1, with D unclear. CDR1 and CDR2 from the germline V gene are MDHEN and SYDVKM. V was clipped by 5 bases and J by 7 bases, with 12 bases between them. The CDR3 extends over 13 amino acids. Here the CDR3 DNA reads TGTGCCAGCAGTCCCCCCGACTTGAATGAGCAGTTCTTC. This encodes CASSPPDLNEQFF.

This clonotype was detected once. The J gene is TRBJ1-4, the V gene TRBV20-1; D uncertain. Trimming cost V 2 bases and J 8 bases, with 12 bases left between them. CDR1 DFQATT and CDR2 SNEGSKA come from the germline V gene (reference sequence). The CDR3 is 13 amino acids. CDR3 amino acids: CSARTVAAEKLFF. The CDR3 bases are TGCAGTGCTAGAACGGTAGCCGCCGAAAAACTGTTTTTT.

This clonotype was recorded at least ten times. The rearrangement uses TRBV13 and TRBJ1-2; D is ambiguous. CDR3 length: 16 amino acids. V was trimmed by 2 bases and J by 4 bases, leaving 17 bases between them. The germline V gene has CDR1 PRHDT and CDR2 FYEKMQ (reference sequence). The CDR3 protein is CASSLKVDGGSYGYTF. As DNA, the CDR3 is TGTGCCAGCAGCTTAAAGGTCGACGGCGGTAGCTATGGCTACACCTTC. The full variable domain, rest sourced from reference TRBV13 and TRBJ1-2, is AAGVIQSPRHLIKEKRETATLKCYPIPRHDTVYWYQQGPGQDPQFLISFYEKMQSDKGSIPDRFSAQQFSDYHSELNMSSLELGDSALYFCASSLKVDGGSYGYTFGSGTRLTVV.

This clonotype was counted between two and nine times. The V call is TRBV10-3, the J call TRBJ2-3; TRBD1 aligns across 8 bases. The V segment lost 6 bases and the J segment 2 bases; nucleotides outside the gene matches: 4. The CDR3 has 14 amino acids. Germline loops: CDR1 ENHRY, CDR2 SYGVKD. The CDR3 DNA is TGTGCCATCAGCCAGGACAGGGACACAGATACGCAGTATTTT. As protein: CAISQDRDTDTQYF.

This sequence joins TRBV11-2 and TRBJ2-2; no clear D. Between the trimmed V and J ends, which lost 0 bases and 2 bases, there was a span of 16 bases. Per the germline V gene, CDR1 is SGHAT and CDR2 is FQNNGV. The CDR3 covers 18 residues. The CDR3 sequence is CASSLDPGGVRNTGELFF. The DNA of the CDR3 is TGTGCCAGCAGCTTAGACCCTGGTGGGGTCCGCAACACCGGGGAGCTGTTTTTT.

The chain is built from TRBV6-2 or TRBV6-3 and TRBJ1-4; D remains ambiguous. V gave up 5 bases and J gave up 5 bases, with 15 bases separating them. There are 15 residues in the CDR3. Germline values: CDR1 MNHEY, CDR2 SVGEGT. The CDR3 DNA sequence: TGTGCCAGCAGTCGATCCGGGTCCCTGAATGAAAAACTGTTTTTT. This encodes CASSRSGSLNEKLFF.

The rearrangement joins TRBV10-3 to TRBJ1-1; D remains ambiguous. V gave up 3 bases and J gave up 7 bases, with 18 bases separating them. Germline assignment: CDR1 ENHRY and CDR2 SYGVKD. This CDR3 has 15 amino acids. The CDR3 nucleotides read TGTGCCATCAGTGACGAGGGATGGGTTCAAGATGAAGCTTTCTTT. Encoded protein: CAISDEGWVQDEAFF.

The gene calls are TRBV12-5 and TRBJ2-1, with 9 bases that match TRBD2. V gave up 5 bases and J gave up 1 base; unmatched junction bases: 12. The CDR3 is 18 amino acids. Germline V gene lookup returns CDR1 LGHNT and CDR2 FRNRAP. CDR3 residues: CASGPGTSWDLSYNEQFF. The CDR3 nucleotides are TGTGCTAGTGGTCCAGGGACTAGCTGGGATCTTTCCTACAATGAGCAGTTCTTC.

This clonotype has more than one count but fewer than ten. The chain has TRBV20-1 and TRBJ1-2; D is ambiguous. This CDR3 region has 12 residues. Germline CDR1 is DFQATT and CDR2 is SNEGSKA (reference sequence). Trimming took off 6 bases at V and 6 bases at J, with 14 bases between the two ends. The CDR3 sequence: CSAATRRDGYTF. Here the CDR3 DNA reads TGCAGTGCCGCGACCCGAAGGGATGGCTACACCTTC.